A selection of T cell receptor beta chains follows, all from one sample in a study of cytomegalovirus exposure and HLA in healthy donors. Measured with immunoSEQ multiplex PCR; TCRdb has only the in-frame clones, and not every one. The sample includes roughly 240,000 clones, roughly 82% of them seen just once. Sequencing was carried out using PBMCs. The receptors were gathered from a woman in her forties in good health and CMV-seropositive. Both conserved end residues are part of each CDR3. Fields, in order: D gene, V gene, clone size, J gene, CDR3 length, CDR3 protein, CDR3 DNA. A D gene is named only where the DNA matches it firmly. Part of the rows lack a size; the others show once, few, many or a class for expanded clones.

>NA|TRBV29-1|NA|TRBJ1-2|16
CSVPRPAGSANYGYTF
TGCAGCGTTCCGAGACCCGCAGGGTCAGCTAACTATGGCTACACCTTC
>TRBD1|TRBV5-8|NA|TRBJ1-2|15
CASTRSRQGASGYTF
TGTGCCAGCACCAGAAGCAGGCAGGGGGCGAGCGGCTACACCTTC
>NA|TRBV19|NA|TRBJ1-5|15
CASSQSGGGNQPQHF
TGTGCCAGTAGTCAATCCGGGGGGGGAAATCAGCCCCAGCATTTT
>TRBD1|TRBV5-1|NA|TRBJ1-5|15
CASSLGGTGNQPQHF
TGCGCCAGCAGCTTGGGAGGGACAGGCAATCAGCCCCAGCATTTT
>TRBD1|TRBV7-2|few|TRBJ2-3|13
CASSPQGADTQYF
TGTGCCAGCAGCCCTCAGGGGGCAGATACGCAGTATTTT
>TRBD2|TRBV11-1|NA|TRBJ2-7|16
CASSLEGTGGTYEQYF
TGTGCCAGCAGCTTAGAAGGGACGGGGGGGACCTACGAGCAGTACTTC
>NA|TRBV7-2|NA|TRBJ1-1|14
CASSLKRSNTEAFF
TGTGCCAGCAGCTTAAAGAGATCCAACACTGAAGCTTTCTTT
>NA|TRBV6-1|NA|TRBJ2-7|11
CASSPLYEQYF
TGTGCCAGCAGTCCCCTCTACGAGCAGTACTTC
>NA|TRBV7-2|NA|TRBJ2-3|16
CASSWGGGPGTDTQYF
TGTGCCAGCAGCTGGGGGGGCGGGCCAGGCACAGATACGCAGTATTTT
>NA|TRBV6-1|NA|TRBJ2-7|16
CASREGPTGSSYEQYF
TGTGCCAGCAGAGAAGGACCGACAGGTAGCTCCTACGAGCAGTACTTC
>TRBD1|TRBV13|NA|TRBJ2-7|18
CASSIQTGSTTLNYEQYF
TGTGCCAGCAGCATCCAGACAGGGAGTACCACACTGAACTACGAGCAGTACTTC
>TRBD1|TRBV27|NA|TRBJ1-1|14
CASSLFSGTGEAFF
TGTGCCAGCAGTCTATTCTCCGGGACAGGGGAAGCTTTCTTT
>NA|TRBV5-1|NA|TRBJ1-4|16
CASSPVLGGFNEKLFF
TGCGCCAGCAGCCCGGTTTTAGGGGGATTTAATGAAAAACTGTTTTTT
>TRBD2|TRBV27|NA|TRBJ2-3|23
CASSLVPFPLTSDSGRATDTQYF
TGTGCCAGCAGTTTAGTCCCCTTCCCCCTGACCTCCGATAGCGGGAGGGCCACAGATACGCAGTATTTT
>NA|TRBV30|NA|TRBJ2-7|13
CAWSLTGGHEQYF
TGTGCCTGGAGTTTGACAGGCGGTCACGAGCAGTACTTC
>TRBD2|TRBV4-1|NA|TRBJ2-1|15
CASSHGTSGGNEQFF
TGCGCCAGCAGCCATGGGACTAGCGGGGGGAATGAGCAGTTCTTC
>TRBD1|TRBV7-2|NA|TRBJ2-1|15
CASSPTGPTYNEQFF
TGTGCCAGCAGCCCGACAGGGCCCACCTACAATGAGCAGTTCTTC
>NA|TRBV6-6|NA|TRBJ1-2|16
CASSPFLIAGAEGYTF
TGTGCCAGCAGTCCTTTTCTAATTGCGGGGGCAGAGGGCTACACCTTC
>NA|TRBV10-3|NA|TRBJ2-7|12
CAISEGPYEQYF
TGTGCCATCAGTGAGGGGCCCTACGAGCAGTACTTC
>TRBD1|TRBV9|NA|TRBJ1-2|15
CASSVRTGDWEGYTF
TGTGCCAGCAGCGTGAGGACAGGGGATTGGGAAGGCTACACCTTC
>NA|TRBV4-3|NA|TRBJ1-1|15
CASSQEGSGVTEAFF
TGCGCCAGCAGCCAAGAGGGGTCGGGGGTCACTGAAGCTTTCTTT
>NA|TRBV11-3|NA|TRBJ2-5|14
CASSLGGSQETQYF
TGTGCCAGCAGCTTAGGCGGCAGCCAAGAGACCCAGTACTTC
>TRBD1|TRBV4-2|NA|TRBJ1-2|15
CASSRGTERGYGYTF
TGTGCCAGCAGCCGTGGGACAGAACGGGGGTATGGCTACACCTTC
>TRBD1|TRBV7-9|NA|TRBJ2-6|17
CSSSPQGAGAGANVLTF
TGTTCCAGCAGCCCACAGGGGGCAGGGGCTGGGGCCAACGTCCTGACTTTC
>NA|TRBV30|few|TRBJ1-2|13
CAWSVTLGDGYTF
TGTGCCTGGAGTGTCACCCTCGGTGATGGCTACACCTTC
>TRBD1|TRBV19|NA|TRBJ2-7|14
CASSGQGGPYEQYF
TGTGCCAGTAGCGGACAGGGGGGCCCCTACGAGCAGTACTTC
>NA|TRBV4-1|NA|TRBJ1-1|16
CASSQLRQAQNTEAFF
TGCGCCAGCAGCCAACTCAGACAGGCCCAGAACACTGAAGCTTTCTTT
>TRBD2|TRBV5-1|NA|TRBJ2-5|16
CASSLGLAETKETQYF
TGCGCCAGCAGCCTGGGACTAGCGGAGACTAAAGAGACCCAGTACTTC
>NA|TRBV19|NA|TRBJ2-3|13
CASSPGLTDTQYF
TGTGCCAGTAGTCCAGGCCTCACAGATACGCAGTATTTT